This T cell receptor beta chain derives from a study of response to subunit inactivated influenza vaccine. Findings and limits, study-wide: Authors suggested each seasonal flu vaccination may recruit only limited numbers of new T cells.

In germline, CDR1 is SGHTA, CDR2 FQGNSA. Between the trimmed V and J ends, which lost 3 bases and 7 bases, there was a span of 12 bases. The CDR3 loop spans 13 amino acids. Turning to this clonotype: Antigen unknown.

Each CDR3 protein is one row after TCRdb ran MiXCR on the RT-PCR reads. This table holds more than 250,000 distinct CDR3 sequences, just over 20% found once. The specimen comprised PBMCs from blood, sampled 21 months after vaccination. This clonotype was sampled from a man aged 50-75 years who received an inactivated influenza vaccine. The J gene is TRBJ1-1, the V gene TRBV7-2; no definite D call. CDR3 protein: CASSFRSGDEAFF. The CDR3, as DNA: TGTGCCAGCAGCTTTCGTTCCGGTGATGAAGCTTTCTTT.